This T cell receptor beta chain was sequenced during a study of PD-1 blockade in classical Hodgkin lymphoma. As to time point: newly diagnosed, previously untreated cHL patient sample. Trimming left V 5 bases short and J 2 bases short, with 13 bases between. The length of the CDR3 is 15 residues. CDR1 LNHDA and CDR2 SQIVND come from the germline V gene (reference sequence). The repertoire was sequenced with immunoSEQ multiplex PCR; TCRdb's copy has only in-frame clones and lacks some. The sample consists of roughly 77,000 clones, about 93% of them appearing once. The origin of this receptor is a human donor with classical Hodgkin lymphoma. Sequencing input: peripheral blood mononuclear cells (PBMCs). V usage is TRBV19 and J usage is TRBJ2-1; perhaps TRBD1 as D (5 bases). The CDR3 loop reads CASSAARDPYNEQFF. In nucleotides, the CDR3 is TGTGCCAGTAGTGCCGCCAGGGATCCCTACAATGAGCAGTTCTTC.